The next 16 T cell receptor beta chains were all read from a single sample in a study of T cell therapy after organ transplantation. Their target antigens are unknown. Here immunoSEQ multiplex PCR was the method, and the copy in TCRdb shows in-frame clones only, minus some. The sample includes a few thousand clones, roughly 70% of them seen just once. The specimen was CD8+ T cells from blood, collected before autologous CMV-specific T cell therapy. All receptors derive from a human patient who had received a solid organ transplant and had CMV disease.

CDR3: CASSSGKNQPQHF. Here the CDR3 DNA reads TGTGCCAGCAGCTCAGGGAAAAATCAGCCCCAGCATTTT. V is TRBV7-9 and J is TRBJ1-5; tentatively, D is TRBD1 (5 bases). Trimming shortened V by 4 bases and J by 4 bases, and 8 bases separated the two germline ends. The CDR3 extends over 13 amino acids. Germline CDR1 is SEHNR and CDR2 is FQNEAQ (reference sequence). Full variable domain (rest looked up from reference TRBV7-9 and TRBJ1-5): DTGVSQNPRHKITKRGQNVTFRCDPISEHNRLYWYRQTLGQGPEFLTYFQNEAQLEKSRLLSDRFSAERPKGSFSTLEIQRTEQGDSAMYLCASSSGKNQPQHFGDGTRLSIL.

This clone appeared a few times. The V gene is TRBV28, the J gene TRBJ1-5; D is uncertain. Germline CDR1 MDHEN, CDR2 SYDVKM. Trimming removed 5 bases at V and 4 bases at J, with 12 bases between. CDR3 length: 14 residues. CDR3 region: CASSPLWGNQPQHF. The CDR3 DNA follows: TGTGCCAGCAGTCCACTGTGGGGAAATCAGCCCCAGCATTTT.

The chain couples TRBV9 to TRBJ2-1; a possible D gene is TRBD1 (6 bases). From germline, CDR1 is SGDLS and CDR2 YYNGEE. The CDR3 is 15 residues long. With 0 bases removed from V and 7 bases from J, the gap between germline ends came to 14 bases. This CDR3 reads CASSVGLQGGNEQFF. The CDR3 region has the DNA TGTGCCAGCAGCGTAGGGCTACAAGGGGGAAATGAGCAGTTCTTC.

The CDR3 loop reads CASKTLEGTDTQYF. DNA for the CDR3: TGTGCCAGCAAAACGCTAGAGGGAACAGATACGCAGTATTTT. This chain joins TRBV27 and TRBJ2-3, with D tentatively TRBD2 (5 bases). The CDR3 covers 14 residues. The germline gives CDR1 MNHEY, CDR2 SMNVEV (reference sequence). V gave up 7 bases and J gave up 3 bases, with 14 bases separating them.

This sequence joins TRBV7-9 and TRBJ2-5, with no clear D. V was cut by 1 base and J by 2 bases, with 8 bases left in between. The CDR3 covers 14 residues. Germline values: CDR1 SEHNR, CDR2 FQNEAQ (reference sequence). CDR3 in DNA: TGTGCCAGCAGCTTAGAACTGGGTCAAGAGACCCAGTACTTC. Protein: CASSLELGQETQYF. The variable domain in full, completed from reference TRBV7-9 and TRBJ2-5, reads DTGVSQNPRHKITKRGQNVTFRCDPISEHNRLYWYRQTLGQGPEFLTYFQNEAQLEKSRLLSDRFSAERPKGSFSTLEIQRTEQGDSAMYLCASSLELGQETQYFGPGTRLLVL.

This rearrangement joins TRBV27 to TRBJ1-3; 7 nucleotides match TRBD1. J was trimmed by 0 bases and V by 2 bases; bases with no gene match: 4. Germline V CDR1 and CDR2: MNHEY, SMNVEV (reference sequence). The CDR3 has 16 amino acids. CDR3 sequence reads: CASSLTGEFSGNTIYF. CDR3 bases: TGTGCCAGCAGTTTAACAGGGGAATTCTCTGGAAACACCATATATTTT.

By sample share, this clone is medium-sized. This chain uses TRBV19 with TRBJ2-7; either TRBD1 or TRBD2 may fit D (5 bases each). Germline lookup yields CDR1 LNHDA and CDR2 SQIVND (reference sequence). CDR3 length: 16 residues. Trimming shortened V by 3 bases and J by 2 bases, and 17 bases separated the two germline ends. CDR3: CASSIPQGDVPYEQYF. For the CDR3, the DNA is TGTGCCAGTAGTATCCCCCAGGGAGATGTACCCTACGAGCAGTACTTC.

This clone appeared a single time. The V gene is TRBV4-3, the J gene TRBJ1-4, with 10 bases matching TRBD1. This CDR3 contains 16 residues. Germline V gene lookup returns CDR1 LGHNA and CDR2 YSLEER. Trimming at V came to 1 base and at J to 4 bases, leaving 3 bases not matched to a gene. CDR3 coding DNA: TGCGCCAGCAGCCAAGGGACAGGGGGGGGTAATGAAAAACTGTTTTTT. It specifies CASSQGTGGGNEKLFF.

The V gene is TRBV5-5, the J gene TRBJ1-5; 8 bases are shared with TRBD1. Germline-derived CDR1 and CDR2 are SGHKS and YYEKEE (reference sequence). V lost 4 bases, J lost 3 bases, and 12 bases stayed unmatched. CDR3 length: 17 amino acids. The CDR3: CASSDKKRDRYNQPQHF. DNA of the CDR3: TGTGCCAGCAGCGATAAAAAAAGGGACAGGTACAATCAGCCCCAGCATTTT.

This clone occurred a few times. The rearrangement joins TRBV15 to TRBJ1-4; the D is unclear. V lost 0 bases to trimming and J lost 0 bases, with 17 bases between them. The CDR3 sequence is 19 residues long. Looked up from germline, CDR1 is LNHNV and CDR2 is YYDKDF (reference sequence). CDR3 region: CATSRDLLRQIATNEKLFF. CDR3 nucleotide sequence: TGTGCCACCAGCAGAGATCTCTTGAGGCAAATTGCAACTAATGAAAAACTGTTTTTT. Complete variable domain (other parts from reference TRBV15 and TRBJ1-4): DAMVIQNPRYQVTQFGKPVTLSCSQTLNHNVMYWYQQKSSQAPKLLFHYYDKDFNNEADTPDNFQSRRPNTSFCFLDIRSPGLGDTAMYLCATSRDLLRQIATNEKLFFGSGTQLSVL.

This chain links TRBV28 with TRBJ1-5; 11 positions match TRBD1. CDR1 is MDHEN, CDR2 SYDVKM, per germline. This CDR3 is 17 amino acids long. V trimming: 6 bases; J trimming: 7 bases; junction bases outside the gene matches: 14. The CDR3 sequence is CASSSSTDRGLGQPQHF. Here the CDR3 DNA reads TGTGCCAGCAGCTCCTCCACGGACAGGGGGCTGGGGCAGCCCCAGCATTTT.

This sequence joins TRBV2 and TRBJ1-1, with D unresolved. This CDR3 comprises 14 residues. V was shortened by 6 bases and J by 1 base, with 12 bases between the two germline ends. Germline CDR1 and CDR2: SNHLY and FYNNEI. The CDR3 coding sequence is TGTGCCAGCAGGGACCCTCGGACGAACACTGAAGCTTTCTTT. It yields the protein CASRDPRTNTEAFF.

By share, this clone ranks as medium-sized. The CDR3 DNA reads as TGTGCCAGCAGATCAACAGGGGAGCTTTACGAGCAGTACTTC. Residues: CASRSTGELYEQYF. The chain couples TRBV14 to TRBJ2-7; 7 bases match TRBD1. The V and J ends lost 6 bases and 4 bases, in that order; junction bases with no gene match: 9. The CDR3 sequence is 14 residues long. CDR1 and CDR2 from the germline V gene are SGHDN and FVKESK.

This clone was picked up a small number of times. The J gene is TRBJ2-7, the V gene TRBV6-6; D is unclear. CDR1 MNHNY and CDR2 SVGAGI come from the germline V gene (reference sequence). Trimming removed 6 bases at V and 0 bases at J, with 12 bases between. The CDR3 sequence is 14 residues long. The CDR3 spells CASSLTESSYEQYF. In DNA form, the CDR3 reads TGTGCCAGCAGCCTGACGGAGAGCTCCTACGAGCAGTACTTC.

In regard to this clone: The junction and the germline gene differ at one end; a read error may be behind it. The CDR3 nucleotides are TGTGCCAGCAGTTCTCCCTATAGACAGGGGGAACACCGGGGAGCTGTTTTT. Amino acids: CASSSPYRQGEHRGAVF. The chain joins TRBV27 to TRBJ2-2, with 9 bases that match TRBD1. This CDR3 is 17 amino acids long. Per the germline V gene, CDR1 is MNHEY and CDR2 is SMNVEV (reference sequence).

By sample fraction, this clone is medium-sized. The chain joins TRBV19 to TRBJ1-3; D call uncertain. CDR1 is LNHDA and CDR2 is SQIVND in the germline V gene (reference sequence). The CDR3 covers 15 residues. Trimming pared 3 bases from V and 1 base from J, leaving 10 bases between. The CDR3 region has the DNA TGTGCCAGTAGTATTGGAAGAAATTCTGGAAACACCATATATTTT. Its translation is CASSIGRNSGNTIYF.